These T cell receptor beta chains were read from a single sample in a study of T cell responses to AZD1222 COVID-19 vaccine. Sequencing was performed with immunoSEQ multiplex PCR; in TCRdb, only in-frame clones are kept and a portion is missing. The sample shows about 150,000 clones, 92% of them seen only once. Sequenced material: peripheral blood, taken 28 days after the second AZD1222 dose. Receptors originate from an adult who received the AZD1222 COVID-19 vaccine. Each CDR3 is given with its conserved first and last residue. A D gene is named only where the DNA matches it firmly. Expanded clones are given a class, and other clones once, few, many or no size at all.

j_call v_call d_call clone_size cdr3_aa cdr3_nt
TRBJ1-1 TRBV3-1/TRBV3-2 . . CASSPQGPRGAFF TGTGCCAGCAGTCCTCAGGGCCCGAGGGGCGCTTTCTTT
TRBJ2-1 TRBV5-1 . . CASSFNYDNEQFF TGCGCCAGCAGCTTTAACTATGACAATGAGCAGTTCTTC
TRBJ1-2 TRBV3-1/TRBV3-2 . . CASSQSWTYGYTF TGTGCCAGCAGCCAATCCTGGACCTATGGCTACACCTTC
TRBJ2-1 TRBV2 TRBD2 . CASHSGGGNSEQFF TGTGCCAGTCATTCGGGAGGAGGCAATAGTGAGCAGTTCTTC
TRBJ2-1 TRBV4-1 TRBD2 . CASSQGLLAGGPASYNEQFF TGCGCCAGCAGCCAAGGCCTCCTAGCGGGAGGGCCCGCGTCCTACAATGAGCAGTTCTTC
TRBJ1-1 TRBV6-5 . once CASTVNTEAFF TGTGCCAGCACGGTGAACACTGAAGCTTTCTTT
TRBJ1-2 TRBV30 . . CAWRLTPNYGYTF TGTGCCTGGAGGCTGACTCCTAACTATGGCTACACCTTC
TRBJ1-2 TRBV24-1 TRBD1 . CATSDPGTGDDGYTF TGTGCCACCAGTGACCCAGGGACAGGGGACGATGGCTACACCTTC
TRBJ2-3 TRBV7-9 . . CASSLAPGLGGTQYF TGTGCCAGCAGCTTAGCTCCCGGACTAGGGGGTACGCAGTATTTT
TRBJ1-6 TRBV4-1 . . CASSQDTSGTGNNSPLHF TGCGCCAGCAGCCAAGATACGTCCGGGACGGGTAATAATTCACCCCTCCACTTT
TRBJ1-2 TRBV28 TRBD1 few CASRRTGGNYGYTF TGTGCCAGCAGACGGACAGGGGGTAACTATGGCTACACCTTC
TRBJ2-7 TRBV18 . . CASSPRTGTHSYEQYF TGTGCCAGCTCACCACGGACCGGGACACACTCCTACGAGCAGTACTTC
TRBJ2-1 TRBV27 TRBD2 once CASSRGLARSYNEQFF TGTGCCAGCAGCCGGGGACTAGCGAGGTCCTACAATGAGCAGTTCTTC
TRBJ1-2 TRBV6-6 . . CASNRQGNYGYTF TGTGCCAGCAATAGGCAGGGTAACTATGGCTACACCTTC
TRBJ1-2 TRBV6-5 . . CASTGYRGGYTF TGTGCCAGCACAGGGTACAGAGGTGGCTACACCTTC
TRBJ2-7 TRBV2 TRBD2 . CASRGTSGRGYEQYF TGTGCCAGCAGGGGGACTAGCGGGAGGGGCTACGAGCAGTACTTC
TRBJ1-2 TRBV11-2 . . CASSETDGGYTF TGTGCCAGCAGTGAGACTGATGGCGGCTACACCTTC
TRBJ2-7 TRBV29-1 . . CSVAGLGGYEQYF TGCAGCGTGGCTGGACTGGGAGGCTACGAGCAGTACTTC
TRBJ1-6 TRBV6-1 . . CASSERTVENSPLHF TGTGCCAGCAGTGAACGGACAGTAGAAAATTCACCCCTCCACTTT
TRBJ1-2 TRBV30 . . CAWRKGGYTF TGTGCCTGGAGAAAGGGGGGCTACACCTTC